Below are 20 T cell receptor beta chains sequenced from a single sample in a study of blood T cells in healthy people across ages. The second PCR ran about 6 to 12 cycles with a sample-barcoded 5' primer and J-beta primers. TCRdb called the 5' RACE reads again in MiXCR, with one record for every CDR3 protein. The table records about 1.4 million distinct CDR3 sequences, 55% to 75% of them present only once. Sequences were obtained from blood. These receptors were collected from a man aged 18 to 35 in good health.

This clonotype is a singleton in its sample. This sequence joins TRBV2 and TRBJ2-5; the D gene is possibly TRBD2 (7 bases). With 8 bases removed from V and 5 bases from J, the gap between germline ends came to 18 bases. CDR3 length equals 14 residues. CDR1 and CDR2 from the germline V gene are SNHLY and FYNNEI. CDR3 region: CASWGGGHSETQYF. The CDR3 DNA sequence: TGTGCCAGCTGGGGGGGGGGGCATTCGGAGACCCAGTACTTC.

This clonotype occurred a few times. The chain recombines TRBV11-1 with TRBJ2-1; 9 bases line up with TRBD2. This CDR3 region has 16 residues. V shed 7 bases and J 4 bases; nucleotides not matched to a gene: 11. Germline assignment: CDR1 SGHAT and CDR2 FQDESV (reference sequence). The CDR3 nucleotides read TGTGCCAGCACCCATGTAACTAGCGGGCGTTACAATGAGCAGTTCTTC. Its translation is CASTHVTSGRYNEQFF. The whole variable domain, filled in from reference TRBV11-1 and TRBJ2-1, reads EAEVAQSPRYKITEKSQAVAFWCDPISGHATLYWYRQILGQGPELLVQFQDESVVDDSQLPKDRFSAERLKGVDSTLKIQPAELGDSAMYLCASTHVTSGRYNEQFFGPGTRLTVL.

The rearrangement links TRBV25-1 to TRBJ1-2; D is uncertain. The CDR3 sequence is 12 residues long. CDR1 and CDR2 (germline): MGHDK, SYGVNS. Trimming took off 1 base at V and 7 bases at J, with 7 bases between the two ends. The CDR3 region has the DNA TGTGCCAGCAGTGAATTTCGGGCTGGCTACACCTTC. Encoded protein: CASSEFRAGYTF.

The chain has TRBV5-6 and TRBJ1-2, with unresolved D. V was pared by 1 base and J by 4 bases, with 17 bases between. Germline V lookup: CDR1 SGHDT, CDR2 YYEEEE. CDR3 length: 16 amino acids. CDR3 protein: CASSLRFRILGYGYTF. The CDR3 DNA sequence: TGTGCCAGCAGCTTGCGTTTCAGGATATTAGGCTATGGCTACACCTTC.

The chain joins TRBV6-1 to TRBJ2-1; D perhaps matches TRBD2 (6 bases). This CDR3 region has 17 residues. Per germline, CDR1 MNHNS and CDR2 SASEGT. V dropped 5 bases and J dropped 5 bases, with 22 bases sitting between them. The CDR3 loop is CASSIPREGLRHNEQFF. The CDR3 region has the DNA TGTGCCAGCAGTATTCCGCGTGAGGGACTCAGACACAATGAGCAGTTCTTC.

The chain couples TRBV29-1 to TRBJ2-7; 9 nucleotides line up with TRBD1. The J segment lost 2 bases and the V segment lost 6 bases, leaving 8 bases of the junction unmatched. The germline V gene has CDR1 SQVTM and CDR2 ANQGSEA. The CDR3 contains 14 residues. CDR3 DNA sequence: TGCAGCGTGATGGGACAGGGCGATCCCTACGAGCAGTACTTC. Residues: CSVMGQGDPYEQYF.

The rearrangement joins TRBV14 to TRBJ2-4; TRBD1 matches 8 bases. Judging by the DNA end, TRBJ2-7 fits better; the J call may be wrong. Germline CDR1 and CDR2: SGHDN and FVKESK. The CDR3 length is 16 residues. The CDR3 spells CASSQDGWTGSYEQYF. CDR3 DNA: TGTGCCAGCAGCCAAGATGGTTGGACAGGGAGCTACGAGCAGTACTTC.

V is TRBV20-1 and J is TRBJ1-5, with TRBD1 as a possible D gene (5 bases). This CDR3 has 14 amino acids. Germline V CDR1 and CDR2: DFQATT, SNEGSKA (reference sequence). Trimming shortened V by 3 bases and J by 5 bases, and 14 bases separated the two germline ends. The CDR3 nucleotides read TGCAGTGCTAGTTCAGCAGGGCCGGATCAGCCCCAGCATTTT. This sequence encodes CSASSAGPDQPQHF.

V gene TRBV29-1 combines with J gene TRBJ2-5; D remains ambiguous. V gave up 7 bases and J gave up 2 bases, with 14 bases separating them. This CDR3 contains 13 residues. Germline-derived CDR1 and CDR2 are SQVTM and ANQGSEA. CDR3 sequence: CSGEGWEQETQYF. CDR3 nucleotides: TGCAGCGGGGAAGGGTGGGAACAAGAGACCCAGTACTTC.

This chain links TRBV20-1 with TRBJ2-5, with a tentative D call TRBD1 (5 bases). V lost 7 bases to trimming and J lost 2 bases, with 11 bases between them. The CDR3 extends over 12 amino acids. Per germline, CDR1 DFQATT and CDR2 SNEGSKA (reference sequence). The CDR3 DNA reads TGCAGTGGAGCAGGGCAACAAGAGACCCAGTACTTC. This gives the protein CSGAGQQETQYF.

The V call is TRBV20-1, the J call TRBJ2-2, with D unresolved. The germline V gene has CDR1 DFQATT and CDR2 SNEGSKA (reference sequence). Between the trimmed V and J ends, which lost 5 bases and 0 bases, there was a span of 7 bases. This CDR3 has 13 amino acids. CDR3 in DNA: TGCAGTGCTGGACGGACGAACACCGGGGAGCTGTTTTTT. It translates to CSAGRTNTGELFF.

This clonotype was seen a handful of times. The chain uses TRBV7-2 and TRBJ2-4, with D tentatively TRBD1 (6 bases). Per the germline V gene, CDR1 is SGHTA and CDR2 is FQGNSA. The CDR3 length is 12 residues. V was cut by 4 bases and J by 8 bases, with 9 bases left in between. The CDR3 sequence is CASSSQGDIQYF. The DNA of the CDR3 is TGTGCCAGCAGCTCACAGGGAGACATTCAGTACTTC. Combining the CDR3 with reference TRBV7-2 and TRBJ2-4 gives the whole variable domain GAGVSQSPSNKVTEKGKDVELRCDPISGHTALYWYRQSLGQGLEFLIYFQGNSAPDKSGLPSDRFSAERTGGSVSTLTIQRTQQEDSAVYLCASSSQGDIQYFGAGTRLSVL.

V gene TRBV2 combines with J gene TRBJ1-2; 12 positions agree with TRBD1. V trimming: 2 bases; J trimming: 5 bases; junction bases outside the gene matches: 6. Germline loops: CDR1 SNHLY, CDR2 FYNNEI. The CDR3 has 16 residues. CDR3 bases: TGTGCCAGCAGTGAACCGGGACAGGGGGCAAAATATGGCTACACCTTC. Encoded protein: CASSEPGQGAKYGYTF.

The rearrangement uses TRBV20-1 and TRBJ2-4; the D is unclear. The last part of the DNA fits TRBJ2-7 better; the J call may be wrong. Germline V gene data show CDR1 as DFQATT and CDR2 as SNEGSKA (reference sequence). The CDR3 sequence is 14 residues long. CDR3 in amino acids: CSAAQPRAFVEQYF. The CDR3 nucleotides are TGCAGTGCGGCCCAACCCCGAGCTTTTGTCGAGCAGTACTTC.

This rearrangement joins TRBV2 to TRBJ2-1; TRBD2 might be the D (5 bases). CDR3 length equals 13 residues. Germline V gene lookup returns CDR1 SNHLY and CDR2 FYNNEI. The ends were cut back, 3 bases at V and 3 bases at J, with 6 bases in the middle. The CDR3 DNA follows: TGTGCCAGCAGTGAGACTATCTACAATGAGCAGTTCTTC. This translates into CASSETIYNEQFF. The variable domain in full, with the rest retrieved from reference TRBV2 and TRBJ2-1, is EPEVTQTPSHQVTQMGQEVILRCVPISNHLYFYWYRQILGQKVEFLVSFYNNEISEKSEIFDDQFSVERPDGSNFTLKIRSTKLEDSAMYFCASSETIYNEQFFGPGTRLTVL.

The chain has TRBV7-2 and TRBJ1-1, with TRBD1 as a possible D gene (5 bases). CDR1 and CDR2 from the germline V gene are SGHTA and FQGNSA. Trimming took off 5 bases at V and 5 bases at J, with 15 bases between the two ends. This CDR3 is built from 14 residues. As DNA, the CDR3 is TGTGCCAGCAGCCCAACCCCGGGGGGGACTGAAGCTTTCTTT. Translation: CASSPTPGGTEAFF.

The rearrangement links TRBV12-3 or TRBV12-4 to TRBJ1-5, with D maybe TRBD1 (5 bases). The CDR3 has 14 amino acids. V dropped 6 bases and J dropped 3 bases, with 12 bases sitting between them. For the CDR3, the DNA is TGTGCCAGCAGCCGGGGCCCTTACAATCAGCCCCAGCATTTT. Translating it yields CASSRGPYNQPQHF.

The CDR3 nucleotides are TGTGCCATCAGTGAGTCGACTCCAGTAGCGCAGTATTTT. It specifies CAISESTPVAQYF. This chain joins TRBV10-3 and TRBJ2-3; D is ambiguous. V shed 0 bases and J shed 10 bases, with 11 bases lying between them. The germline V gene has CDR1 ENHRY and CDR2 SYGVKD. The CDR3 consists of 13 residues.

This clonotype was seen only a few times. The chain employs TRBV7-2 and TRBJ2-7; D might be TRBD1 or TRBD2, each matching 7 bases. V lost 6 bases to trimming and J lost 4 bases, with 13 bases between them. This CDR3 comprises 13 residues. In germline, CDR1 is SGHTA, CDR2 FQGNSA. CDR3 sequence (DNA): TGTGCCAGCAGATACAGGGGAGGGTACGAGCAGTACTTC. Residues: CASRYRGGYEQYF.

This clonotype was picked up one time. This chain joins TRBV6-6 and TRBJ2-1; 13 bases align to TRBD2. Germline values: CDR1 MNHNY, CDR2 SVGAGI (reference sequence). This CDR3 comprises 17 residues. Trimming took 6 bases from V and 4 from J; bases not matched to a gene: 9. The CDR3 loop reads CASSLGLAGAGYNEQFF. The CDR3 nucleotides are TGTGCCAGCAGCCTAGGACTAGCGGGGGCCGGATACAATGAGCAGTTCTTC.